This TCR beta chain was observed in a study of cytomegalovirus exposure and HLA in healthy donors. Separation from the roughly 670-subject first cohort characterized the roughly 130-subject validation cohort, to which the donors belonged. Using immunoSEQ multiplex PCR, the repertoire was profiled, and TCRdb retains in-frame clones only, with some absent. The table has 150,000 to 200,000 clones, 80% to 85% seen once. The CDR3 is made up of 14 amino acids. Trimming pared 3 bases from V and 6 bases from J, leaving 12 bases between. Germline V gene data show CDR1 as SGHVS and CDR2 as FQNEAQ. The sample consisted of PBMCs. The rearrangement joins TRBV7-8 to TRBJ2-1; possibly TRBD2 for D (5 bases). The clonotype comes from a man younger than 40 in good health and CMV-seropositive. The CDR3 region is CASSFGLVGNEQFF. The CDR3 nucleotides are TGTGCCAGCAGCTTCGGACTTGTCGGCAATGAGCAGTTCTTC.